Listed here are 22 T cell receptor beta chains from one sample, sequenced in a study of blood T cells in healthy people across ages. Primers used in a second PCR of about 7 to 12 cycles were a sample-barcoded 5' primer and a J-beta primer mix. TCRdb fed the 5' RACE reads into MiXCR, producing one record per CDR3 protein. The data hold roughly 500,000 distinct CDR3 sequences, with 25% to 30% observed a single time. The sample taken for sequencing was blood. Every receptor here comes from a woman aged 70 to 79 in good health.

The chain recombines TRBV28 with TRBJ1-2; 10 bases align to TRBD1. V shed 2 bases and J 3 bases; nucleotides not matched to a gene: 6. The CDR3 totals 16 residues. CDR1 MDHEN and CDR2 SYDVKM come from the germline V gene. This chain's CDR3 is CASSLRTGGLYYGYTF. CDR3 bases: TGTGCCAGCAGTTTAAGGACAGGGGGTTTGTACTATGGCTACACCTTC.

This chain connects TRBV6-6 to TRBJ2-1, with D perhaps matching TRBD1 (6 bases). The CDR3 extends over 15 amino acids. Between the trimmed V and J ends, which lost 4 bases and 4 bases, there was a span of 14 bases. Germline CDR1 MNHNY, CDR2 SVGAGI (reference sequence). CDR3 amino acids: CASSSPGQGYNEQFF. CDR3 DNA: TGTGCCAGCAGTTCCCCGGGACAAGGATACAATGAGCAGTTCTTC.

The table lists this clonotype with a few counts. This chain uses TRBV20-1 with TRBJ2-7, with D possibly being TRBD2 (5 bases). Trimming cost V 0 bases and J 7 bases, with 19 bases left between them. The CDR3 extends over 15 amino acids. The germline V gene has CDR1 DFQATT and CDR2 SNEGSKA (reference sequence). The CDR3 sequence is CSARDSGSSYNEQYF. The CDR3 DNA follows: TGCAGTGCTAGAGATTCGGGGAGCTCCTACAATGAGCAGTACTTC.

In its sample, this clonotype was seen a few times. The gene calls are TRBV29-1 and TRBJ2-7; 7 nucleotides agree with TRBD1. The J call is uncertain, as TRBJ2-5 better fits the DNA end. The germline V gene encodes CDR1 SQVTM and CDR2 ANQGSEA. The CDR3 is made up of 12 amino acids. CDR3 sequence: CSVLQGSETQYF. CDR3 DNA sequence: TGCAGCGTACTACAGGGGAGTGAGACCCAGTACTTC.

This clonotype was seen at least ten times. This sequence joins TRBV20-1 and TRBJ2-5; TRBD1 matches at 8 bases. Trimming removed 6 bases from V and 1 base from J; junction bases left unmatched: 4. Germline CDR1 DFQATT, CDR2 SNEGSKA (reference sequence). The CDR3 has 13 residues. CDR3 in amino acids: CSAVTGGQETQYF. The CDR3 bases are TGCAGTGCGGTCACAGGGGGCCAAGAGACCCAGTACTTC.

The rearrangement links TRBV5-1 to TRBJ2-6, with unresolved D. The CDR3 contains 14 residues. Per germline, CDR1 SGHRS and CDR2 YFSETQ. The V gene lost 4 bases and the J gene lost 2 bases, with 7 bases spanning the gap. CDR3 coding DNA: TGCGCCAGCAGCCTCGAAACTGGGGCCAACGTCCTGACTTTC. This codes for CASSLETGANVLTF.

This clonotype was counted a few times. CDR3 DNA: TGTGCCAGCAAAACCGACAGGGCCATTTACGAGCAGTACTTC. This translates into CASKTDRAIYEQYF. The chain carries TRBV6-2 or TRBV6-3 and TRBJ2-7; 7 bases agree with TRBD1. This CDR3 has 14 residues. With V trimmed by 7 bases and J by 4 bases, 10 bases remained unmatched. Germline V CDR1 and CDR2: MNHEY, SVGEGT.

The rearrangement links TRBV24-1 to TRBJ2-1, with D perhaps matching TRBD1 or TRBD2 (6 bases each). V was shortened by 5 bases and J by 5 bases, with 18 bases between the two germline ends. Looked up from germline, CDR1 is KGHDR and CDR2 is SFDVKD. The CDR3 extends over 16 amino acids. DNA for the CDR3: TGTGCCACCAGTGCCCTTGGGGGGCTATCAGACAATGAGCAGTTCTTC. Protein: CATSALGGLSDNEQFF.

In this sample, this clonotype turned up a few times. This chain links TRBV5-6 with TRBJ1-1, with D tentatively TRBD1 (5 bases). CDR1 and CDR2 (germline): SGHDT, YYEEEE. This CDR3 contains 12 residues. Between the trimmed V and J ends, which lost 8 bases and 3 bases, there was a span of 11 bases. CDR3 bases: TGTGCCAGTTCGGGGGACGACACTGAAGCTTTCTTT. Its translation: CASSGDDTEAFF.

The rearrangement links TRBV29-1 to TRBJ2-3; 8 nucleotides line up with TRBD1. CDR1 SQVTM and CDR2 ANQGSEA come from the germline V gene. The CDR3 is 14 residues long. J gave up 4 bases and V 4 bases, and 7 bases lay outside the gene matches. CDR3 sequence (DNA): TGCAGCGTTGTACCGGCAGGGGGCCCAGATACGCAGTATTTT. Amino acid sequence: CSVVPAGGPDTQYF.

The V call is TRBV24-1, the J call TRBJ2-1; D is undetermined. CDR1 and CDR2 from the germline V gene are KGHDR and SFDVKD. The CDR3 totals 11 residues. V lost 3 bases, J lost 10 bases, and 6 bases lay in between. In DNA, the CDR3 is TGTGCCACCAGTGATGACTGGGAGCAGTTCTTC. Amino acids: CATSDDWEQFF.

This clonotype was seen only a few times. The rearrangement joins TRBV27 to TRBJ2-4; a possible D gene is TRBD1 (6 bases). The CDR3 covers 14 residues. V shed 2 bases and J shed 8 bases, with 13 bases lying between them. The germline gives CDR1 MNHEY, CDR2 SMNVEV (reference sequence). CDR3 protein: CASSLNRAWDIQYF. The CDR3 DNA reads TGTGCCAGCAGTTTAAACAGGGCTTGGGACATTCAGTACTTC.

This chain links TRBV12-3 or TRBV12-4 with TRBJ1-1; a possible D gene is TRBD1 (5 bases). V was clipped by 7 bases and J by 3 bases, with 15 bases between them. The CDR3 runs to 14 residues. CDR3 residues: CASTLSQGDTEAFF. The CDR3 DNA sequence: TGTGCCAGCACCCTAAGTCAGGGAGACACTGAAGCTTTCTTT.

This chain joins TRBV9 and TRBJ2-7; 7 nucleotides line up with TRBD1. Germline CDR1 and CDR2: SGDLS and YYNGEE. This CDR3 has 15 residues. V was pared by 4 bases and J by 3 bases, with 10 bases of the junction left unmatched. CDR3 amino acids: CASSPRDSPYYEQYF. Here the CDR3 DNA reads TGTGCCAGCAGCCCCAGGGACAGCCCTTACTACGAGCAGTACTTC. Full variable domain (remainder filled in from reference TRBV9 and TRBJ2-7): DSGVTQTPKHLITATGQRVTLRCSPRSGDLSVYWYQQSLDQGLQFLIQYYNGEERAKGNILERFSAQQFPDLHSELNLSSLELGDSALYFCASSPRDSPYYEQYFGPGTRLTVT.

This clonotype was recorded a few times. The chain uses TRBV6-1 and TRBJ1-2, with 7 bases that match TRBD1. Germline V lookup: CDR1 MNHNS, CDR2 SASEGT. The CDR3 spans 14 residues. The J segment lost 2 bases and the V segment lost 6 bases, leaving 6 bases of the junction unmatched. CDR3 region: CASRNLQGNYGYTF. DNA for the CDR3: TGTGCCAGCAGGAACCTACAGGGGAACTATGGCTACACCTTC.

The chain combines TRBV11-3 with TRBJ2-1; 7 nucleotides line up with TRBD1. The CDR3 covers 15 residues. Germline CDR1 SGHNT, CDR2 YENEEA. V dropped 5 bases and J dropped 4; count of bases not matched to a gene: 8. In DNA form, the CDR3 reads TGTGCCAGCAGCCCCCTTGTGGGACAGTACAATGAGCAGTTCTTC. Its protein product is CASSPLVGQYNEQFF.

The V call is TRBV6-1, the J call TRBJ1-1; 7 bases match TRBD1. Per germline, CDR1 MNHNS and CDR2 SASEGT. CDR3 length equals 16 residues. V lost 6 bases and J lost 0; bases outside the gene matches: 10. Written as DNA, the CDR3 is TGTGCCAGCAGGCCCCCGGGACAGCTCATGAACACTGAAGCTTTCTTT. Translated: CASRPPGQLMNTEAFF.

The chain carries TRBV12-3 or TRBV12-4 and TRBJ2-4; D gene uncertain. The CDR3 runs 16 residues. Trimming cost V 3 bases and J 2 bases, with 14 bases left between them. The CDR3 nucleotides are TGTGCCAGCAGTTTCCTTCAGGCTACTTCCAAAAACATTCAGTACTTC. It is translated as CASSFLQATSKNIQYF.

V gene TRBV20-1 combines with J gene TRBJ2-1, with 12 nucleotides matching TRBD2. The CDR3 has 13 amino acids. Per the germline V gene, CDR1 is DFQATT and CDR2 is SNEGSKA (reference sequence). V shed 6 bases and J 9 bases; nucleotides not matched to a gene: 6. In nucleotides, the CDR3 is TGCAGTGCCCTAGCGGGGGGGCTGCGTGAGCAGTTCTTC. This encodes CSALAGGLREQFF.

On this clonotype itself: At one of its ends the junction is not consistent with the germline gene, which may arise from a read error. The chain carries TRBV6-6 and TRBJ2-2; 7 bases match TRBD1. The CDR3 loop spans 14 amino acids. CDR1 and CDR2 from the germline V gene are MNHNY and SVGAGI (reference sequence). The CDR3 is CASSDRENTEELFF. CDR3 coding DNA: TGTGCCAGCAGTGACAGGGAGAACACCGAGGAGCTGTTTTTT.

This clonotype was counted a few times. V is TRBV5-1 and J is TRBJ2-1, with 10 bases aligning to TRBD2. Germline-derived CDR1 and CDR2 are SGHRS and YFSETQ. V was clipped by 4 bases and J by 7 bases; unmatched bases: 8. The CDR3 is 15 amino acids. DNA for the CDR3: TGCGCCAGCAGCATTAGCGGGGGGTTGAGAAATGAGCAGTTCTTC. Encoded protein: CASSISGGLRNEQFF.

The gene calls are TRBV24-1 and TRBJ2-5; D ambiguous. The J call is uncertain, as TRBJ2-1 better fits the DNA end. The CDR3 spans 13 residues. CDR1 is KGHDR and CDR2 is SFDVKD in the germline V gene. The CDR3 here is CATSDFGNNEQFF. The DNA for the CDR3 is TGTGCCACCAGTGATTTTGGGAACAATGAGCAGTTCTTC.